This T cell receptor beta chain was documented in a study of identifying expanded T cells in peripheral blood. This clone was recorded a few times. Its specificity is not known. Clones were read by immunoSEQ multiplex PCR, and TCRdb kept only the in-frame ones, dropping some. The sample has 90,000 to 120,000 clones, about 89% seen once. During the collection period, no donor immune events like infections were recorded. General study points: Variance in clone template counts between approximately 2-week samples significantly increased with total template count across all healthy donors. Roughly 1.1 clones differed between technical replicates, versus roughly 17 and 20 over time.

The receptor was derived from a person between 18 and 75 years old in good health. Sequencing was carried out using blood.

CDR3 DNA: TGTGCCAGCAGCCAATATAACTATGGCTACACCTTC. Protein sequence: CASSQYNYGYTF. This chain links TRBV11-2 with TRBJ1-2; D is unclear. CDR1 and CDR2 (germline): SGHAT, FQNNGV. V was cut by 5 bases and J by 1 base, with 5 bases left in between. The CDR3 runs to 12 residues.